One and the same sample provided the 20 T cell receptor beta chains below, sequenced in a study of T-cell reconstitution after alpha-beta-depleted transplantation in children. Unique molecular identifiers were incorporated when the TCRbeta library was constructed. TCRdb re-called the PCR reads with MiXCR, one entry per CDR3 protein. The sample records about 210,000 distinct CDR3 sequences, approximately 19% being singletons. Material: PBMCs, mostly from graft donor cells, obtained 360 days after TCRalphabeta/CD19-depleted stem cell transplant. All receptors derive from a male patient aged 2-10 years who had a stem cell transplant for acute lymphoblastic leukemia, so the T cells may come from the graft donor.

This clonotype was counted a few times. This rearrangement joins TRBV28 to TRBJ2-5; D gene unclear. This CDR3 is built from 13 residues. With 2 bases removed from V and 1 base from J, the gap between germline ends came to 5 bases. CDR1 and CDR2 (germline): MDHEN, SYDVKM. For the CDR3, the DNA is TGTGCCAGCAGTTTACCTAGCCAAGAGACCCAGTACTTC. Translated: CASSLPSQETQYF.

This clonotype was seen a handful of times. CDR3 DNA: TGCAGCGCTACAGGGGGCAGTGGCTACACCTTC. Its protein product is CSATGGSGYTF. The chain is built from TRBV29-1 and TRBJ1-2, with 9 bases fitting TRBD1. The CDR3 spans 11 residues. Germline V gene sequence: CDR1 SQVTM, CDR2 ANQGSEA. Trimming removed 7 bases from V and 7 bases from J; junction bases left unmatched: 4.

The chain's CDR3 is CASSLAGVHHNEQFF. The DNA for the CDR3 is TGTGCCAGCAGCTTAGCGGGGGTACACCACAATGAGCAGTTCTTC. V is TRBV7-8 and J is TRBJ2-1; D tentatively reads TRBD1 or TRBD2 (5 bases each). V was cut by 0 bases and J by 5 bases, with 11 bases left in between. CDR3 length: 15 residues. Germline lookup yields CDR1 SGHVS and CDR2 FQNEAQ. Variable domain in full (rest from reference TRBV7-8 and TRBJ2-1): GAGVSQSPRYKVAKRGQDVALRCDPISGHVSLFWYQQALGQGPEFLTYFQNEAQLDKSGLPSDRFFAERPEGSVSTLKIQRTQQEDSAVYLCASSLAGVHHNEQFFGPGTRLTVL.

In its sample, this clonotype was seen a few times. The J gene is TRBJ1-2, the V gene TRBV12-3 or TRBV12-4, with no clear D. V lost 5 bases and J lost 0, with 13 bases in between. This CDR3 region has 15 residues. The CDR3 sequence is CASSLGLSSNYGYTF. The CDR3 DNA reads TGTGCCAGCAGTCTTGGTTTGTCTTCTAACTATGGCTACACCTTC.

This clonotype was recorded many times. The chain recombines TRBV29-1 with TRBJ1-2; D remains ambiguous. This CDR3 is 12 amino acids long. V lost 5 bases and J 1 base, leaving 8 bases between the germline ends. CDR1 SQVTM and CDR2 ANQGSEA come from the germline V gene. The CDR3 region is CSVTTDNYGYTF. The CDR3 DNA follows: TGCAGCGTTACGACTGATAACTATGGCTACACCTTC.

The chain has TRBV5-1 and TRBJ2-7; the D gene could be TRBD1 or TRBD2 (6 bases each). V was cut by 0 bases and J by 1 base, with 14 bases left in between. Per the germline V gene, CDR1 is SGHRS and CDR2 is YFSETQ. CDR3 length equals 16 residues. Here the CDR3 reads CASSLAGGAGSYEQYF. CDR3 DNA sequence: TGCGCCAGCAGCTTGGCCGGGGGCGCGGGGTCCTACGAGCAGTACTTC. Based on the CDR3 plus reference TRBV5-1 and TRBJ2-7, the full variable domain is KAGVTQTPRYLIKTRGQQVTLSCSPISGHRSVSWYQQTPGQGLQFLFEYFSETQRNKGNFPGRFSGRQFSNSRSEMNVSTLELGDSALYLCASSLAGGAGSYEQYFGPGTRLTVT.

In this sample, this clonotype turned up a few times. This rearrangement joins TRBV5-1 to TRBJ2-7; 7 positions match TRBD1. Germline CDR1 SGHRS, CDR2 YFSETQ. The CDR3 is made up of 14 amino acids. V was pared by 6 bases and J by 2 bases, with 8 bases of the junction left unmatched. The CDR3 loop reads CASMPGQTTYEQYF. CDR3 DNA: TGCGCCAGCATGCCGGGACAGACAACCTACGAGCAGTACTTC.

The chain links TRBV27 to TRBJ1-5, with a possible D match to TRBD1 (6 bases). The CDR3 covers 17 residues. The germline V gene has CDR1 MNHEY and CDR2 SMNVEV (reference sequence). V was shortened by 2 bases and J by 1 base, with 15 bases between the two germline ends. The CDR3 spells CASSLGGAQGSNQPQHF. The CDR3 DNA sequence: TGTGCCAGCAGTTTAGGGGGGGCCCAAGGGAGCAATCAGCCCCAGCATTTT.

This clonotype appeared a few times. The chain is built from TRBV27 and TRBJ2-1, with 8 bases matching TRBD2. V was pared by 10 bases and J by 6 bases, with 17 bases of the junction left unmatched. Germline V CDR1 and CDR2: MNHEY, SMNVEV (reference sequence). The CDR3 is made up of 16 amino acids. The CDR3 loop is CATMAGWAGGLNEQFF. The DNA of the CDR3 is TGTGCCACCATGGCTGGGTGGGCGGGAGGACTCAATGAGCAGTTCTTC.

This clonotype was observed a few times. This chain connects TRBV20-1 to TRBJ2-1; 10 bases match TRBD1. J was trimmed by 11 bases and V by 3 bases; bases with no gene match: 7. The CDR3 extends over 13 amino acids. CDR1 is DFQATT, CDR2 SNEGSKA, per germline (reference sequence). The DNA for the CDR3 is TGCAGTGCTAGGCAAGACAGGGGGCCCAAGCAGTTCTTC. Its protein product is CSARQDRGPKQFF.

This clonotype has more than one count but fewer than ten. The chain links TRBV24-1 to TRBJ1-1; D remains ambiguous. The CDR3 contains 13 residues. In germline, CDR1 is KGHDR, CDR2 SFDVKD. Trimming removed 5 bases from V and 0 bases from J, with 6 bases in between. CDR3 DNA: TGTGCCACCAGTGGAGGGATGAACACTGAAGCTTTCTTT. Protein sequence: CATSGGMNTEAFF.

The table lists this clonotype with a few counts. This CDR3 is CASSPPARPTNYGYTF. In DNA form, the CDR3 reads TGTGCCAGCAGCCCCCCGGCACGGCCGACTAACTATGGCTACACCTTC. The chain has TRBV7-2 and TRBJ1-2, with D uncertain. V shed 5 bases and J shed 0 bases, with 16 bases lying between them. CDR3 length: 16 residues. Germline V gene sequence: CDR1 SGHTA, CDR2 FQGNSA.

This sequence joins TRBV19 and TRBJ2-2; 10 nucleotides agree with TRBD2. V trimming: 9 bases; J trimming: 1 base; junction bases outside the gene matches: 2. In germline, CDR1 is LNHDA, CDR2 SQIVND (reference sequence). CDR3 size: 14 residues. The CDR3 DNA reads TGTGCCAGCCGGACTAGCGGGAACACCGGGGAGCTGTTTTTT. Protein product: CASRTSGNTGELFF.

This clonotype was seen ten or more times. This chain joins TRBV7-2 and TRBJ2-2; D remains ambiguous. V was clipped by 5 bases and J by 6 bases, with 7 bases between them. Germline CDR1 SGHTA, CDR2 FQGNSA. This CDR3 region has 12 residues. CDR3 protein: CASSRNPGELFF. DNA for the CDR3: TGTGCCAGCAGCCGAAACCCCGGGGAGCTGTTTTTT. Full variable domain (outside the CDR3, taken from reference TRBV7-2 and TRBJ2-2): GAGVSQSPSNKVTEKGKDVELRCDPISGHTALYWYRQSLGQGLEFLIYFQGNSAPDKSGLPSDRFSAERTGGSVSTLTIQRTQQEDSAVYLCASSRNPGELFFGEGSRLTVL.

In this sample, this clonotype turned up a few times. A junction boundary mismatches the germline segment, possibly from a read error. The chain employs TRBV7-7 and TRBJ2-3, with D possibly being TRBD2 (6 bases). Germline CDR1 is SSHAT and CDR2 is FNYEAQ (reference sequence). The CDR3 is made up of 15 amino acids. The CDR3 DNA follows: TGTGCTAGCAGCTTCTCCCCTAGCGAAACAGATACGCAGTATTTT. Translating it yields CASSFSPSETDTQYF.

About this clonotype: An end of the junction differs from the germline gene, which may be a read error. The rearrangement joins TRBV6-1 to TRBJ2-1, with 9 bases matching TRBD2. This CDR3 spans 15 amino acids. CDR1 MNHNS and CDR2 SASEGT come from the germline V gene. CDR3 bases: TGTGCCAGCAGGGAAGCGGGGGGAACCTACAATGAGCAGTTCTTC. Translating it yields CASREAGGTYNEQFF.

In its sample, this clonotype was seen a few times. The V and J genes are TRBV27 and TRBJ2-3, with 8 bases matching TRBD2. The ends lost 5 bases at V and 4 bases at J; junction bases unmatched: 8. The CDR3 has 15 residues. The V gene's germline CDR1 is MNHEY and CDR2 SMNVEV (reference sequence). CDR3 residues: CASSHGTSPPDTQYF. The CDR3 coding sequence is TGTGCCAGCAGTCACGGGACTAGTCCCCCAGATACGCAGTATTTT.

The chain uses TRBV6-2 or TRBV6-3 and TRBJ2-6; TRBD2 is a possible D gene (5 bases). The CDR3 contains 15 residues. V was clipped by 8 bases and J by 8 bases, with 19 bases between them. Germline values: CDR1 MNHEY, CDR2 SVGEGT. CDR3 DNA: TGTGCCAGCCGAGGGCTGGGCCGAGGGACCAACGTCCTGACTTTC. Protein product: CASRGLGRGTNVLTF.

V gene TRBV5-5 combines with J gene TRBJ2-7; TRBD1 matches 9 bases. Trimming cost V 5 bases and J 1 base; bases outside gene matches: 10. Germline values: CDR1 SGHKS, CDR2 YYEKEE (reference sequence). This CDR3 is 16 amino acids long. The CDR3 spells CASRLIGTGPSYEQYF. As DNA, the CDR3 is TGTGCCAGCAGATTGATCGGGACAGGGCCTTCCTACGAGCAGTACTTC.

This chain joins TRBV5-1 and TRBJ2-7, with TRBD1 as a possible D gene (5 bases). The length of the CDR3 is 17 residues. Germline V lookup: CDR1 SGHRS, CDR2 YFSETQ. Trimming pared 2 bases from V and 2 bases from J, leaving 20 bases between. The CDR3 DNA reads as TGCGCCAGCAGCTTCGACCCACCGGACACCCAACCCTACGAGCAGTACTTC. Its protein product is CASSFDPPDTQPYEQYF. The full variable domain, in which reference TRBV5-1 and TRBJ2-7 provide the parts outside the CDR3, is KAGVTQTPRYLIKTRGQQVTLSCSPISGHRSVSWYQQTPGQGLQFLFEYFSETQRNKGNFPGRFSGRQFSNSRSEMNVSTLELGDSALYLCASSFDPPDTQPYEQYFGPGTRLTVT.